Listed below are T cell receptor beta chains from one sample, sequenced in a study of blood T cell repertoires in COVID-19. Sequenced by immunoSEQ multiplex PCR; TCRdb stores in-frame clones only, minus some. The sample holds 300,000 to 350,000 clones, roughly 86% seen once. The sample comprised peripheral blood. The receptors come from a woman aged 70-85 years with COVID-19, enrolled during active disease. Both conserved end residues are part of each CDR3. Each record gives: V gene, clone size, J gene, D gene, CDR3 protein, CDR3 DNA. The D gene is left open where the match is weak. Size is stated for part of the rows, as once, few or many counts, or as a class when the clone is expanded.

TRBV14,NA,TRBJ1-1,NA,CASSQGGSYIEAFF,TGTGCCAGCAGCCAAGGGGGCAGCTATATTGAAGCTTTCTTT
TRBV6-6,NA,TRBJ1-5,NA,CASTRDFNQPQHF,TGTGCCAGCACGAGGGACTTCAATCAGCCCCAGCATTTT
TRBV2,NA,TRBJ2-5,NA,CASSRWPETQYF,TGTGCCAGCAGTAGATGGCCAGAGACCCAGTACTTC
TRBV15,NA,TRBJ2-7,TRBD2,CATSRTVGGIRDEQYF,TGTGCCACCAGCAGAACGGTCGGGGGGATCCGGGACGAGCAGTACTTC
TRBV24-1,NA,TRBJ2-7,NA,CATSDPGGRNEQYF,TGTGCCACCAGTGATCCCGGGGGAAGGAACGAGCAGTACTTC
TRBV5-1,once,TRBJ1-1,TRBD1,CASSPHTGTGETEAFF,TGCGCCAGCAGCCCCCATACCGGGACAGGGGAGACTGAAGCTTTCTTT
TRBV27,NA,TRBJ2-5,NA,CASSPSGRDQETQYF,TGTGCCAGCAGTCCTAGTGGGCGGGACCAAGAGACCCAGTACTTC
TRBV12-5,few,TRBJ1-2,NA,CASGPTGNTNYGYTF,TGTGCTAGTGGCCCTACAGGGAATACTAACTATGGCTACACCTTC
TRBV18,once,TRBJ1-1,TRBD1,CASSRRDRVTEAFF,TGTGCCAGCTCTCGCCGGGACAGGGTCACTGAAGCTTTCTTT
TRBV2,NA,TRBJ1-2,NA,CASRKGQGYGYTF,TGTGCCAGCAGAAAGGGGCAGGGCTATGGCTACACCTTC
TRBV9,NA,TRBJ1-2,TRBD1,CASSGQGAYTF,TGTGCCAGCAGTGGACAGGGGGCCTACACCTTC
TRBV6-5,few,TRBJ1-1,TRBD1,CASSYSRTGATEAFF,TGTGCCAGCAGTTACTCAAGGACAGGGGCCACTGAAGCTTTCTTT
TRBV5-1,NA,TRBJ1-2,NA,CASSLGEVGIDGYTF,TGCGCCAGCAGCTTGGGGGAGGTCGGGATCGATGGCTACACCTTC
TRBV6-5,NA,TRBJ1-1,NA,CASGAYREAFF,TGTGCCAGCGGGGCCTACAGGGAAGCTTTCTTT
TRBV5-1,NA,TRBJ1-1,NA,CASSSGRESMNTEAFF,TGCGCCAGCAGTTCAGGGAGGGAGAGTATGAACACTGAAGCTTTCTTT
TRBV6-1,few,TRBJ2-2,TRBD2,CASSEALLAGNTGELFF,TGTGCCAGCAGTGAAGCGCTTCTAGCGGGGAATACCGGGGAGCTGTTTTTT
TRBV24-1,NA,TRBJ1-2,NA,CATRDTNYGYTF,TGTGCCACCAGGGACACCAACTATGGCTACACCTTC
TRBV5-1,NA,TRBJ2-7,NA,CASSYGQTYEQYF,TGCGCCAGCAGCTATGGACAGACCTACGAGCAGTACTTC
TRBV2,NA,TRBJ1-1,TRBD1,CASSAGTGIIFQAFF,TGTGCCAGCAGCGCCGGGACAGGAATCATTTTCCAAGCTTTCTTT
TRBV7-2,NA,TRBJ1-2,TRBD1,CASSFATGGHGYTF,TGTGCCAGCAGCTTCGCGACAGGGGGGCATGGCTACACCTTC
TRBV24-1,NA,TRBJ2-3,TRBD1,CATSDLRDRGSTDTQYF,TGTGCCACCAGTGATTTGCGGGACAGGGGTAGTACAGATACGCAGTATTTT
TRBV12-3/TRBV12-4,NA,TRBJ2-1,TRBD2,CASSLGTSNEQFF,TGTGCCAGCAGTCTGGGGACTAGCAATGAGCAGTTCTTC
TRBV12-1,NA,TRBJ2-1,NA,CASSSSGGPRNEQFF,TGTGCCAGCAGCTCGAGCGGGGGGCCGAGGAATGAGCAGTTCTTC
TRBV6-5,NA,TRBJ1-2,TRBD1,CASSRQGGDYGYTF,TGTGCCAGCAGCCGACAGGGTGGGGACTATGGCTACACCTTC
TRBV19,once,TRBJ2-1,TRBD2,CASRPTSGTFLRNEQFF,TGTGCCAGTAGACCAACTAGCGGCACATTCCTACGTAATGAGCAGTTCTTC
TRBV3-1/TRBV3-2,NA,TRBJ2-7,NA,CASSQAHGGEQYF,TGTGCCAGCAGCCAAGCGCACGGGGGCGAGCAGTACTTC
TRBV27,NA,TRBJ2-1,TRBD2,CASSPLAGYNEQFF,TGTGCCAGCAGTCCGTTAGCGGGGTACAATGAGCAGTTCTTC
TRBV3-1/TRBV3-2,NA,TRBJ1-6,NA,CASSQEPRGARYSPLHF,TGTGCCAGCAGCCAAGAACCCAGGGGCGCGCGTTATTCACCCCTCCACTTT
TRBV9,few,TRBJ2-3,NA,CASSVSSLFENTQYF,TGTGCCAGCAGCGTATCGAGTCTATTCGAGAATACGCAGTATTTT
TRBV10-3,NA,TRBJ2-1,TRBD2,CAISDPGLAGDNEQFF,TGTGCCATCAGTGACCCGGGACTAGCGGGGGACAATGAGCAGTTCTTC
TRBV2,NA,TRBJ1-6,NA,CASTQGSSYNSPLHF,TGTGCCAGCACGCAGGGCAGCTCCTATAATTCACCCCTCCACTTT
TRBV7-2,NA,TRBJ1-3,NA,CASSEVQGNTIYF,TGTGCCAGCAGCGAAGTACAGGGAAACACCATATATTTT
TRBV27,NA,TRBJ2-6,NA,CASSPQGSGANVLTF,TGTGCCAGCAGTCCACAGGGATCCGGGGCCAACGTCCTGACTTTC
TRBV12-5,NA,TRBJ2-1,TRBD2,CASGLLAGGLSSYNEQFF,TGTGCTAGTGGTTTGCTAGCGGGGGGCCTGAGCTCCTACAATGAGCAGTTCTTC
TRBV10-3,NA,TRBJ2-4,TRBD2,CAISESRLAGGRDIQYF,TGTGCCATCAGTGAGTCTCGACTAGCGGGGGGGCGGGACATTCAGTACTTC
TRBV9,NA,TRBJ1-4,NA,CASSVGLGQDNEKLFF,TGTGCCAGCAGCGTAGGTTTGGGGCAGGATAATGAAAAACTGTTTTTT
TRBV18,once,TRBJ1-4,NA,CASSTGMSNEKLFF,TGTGCCAGCTCGACAGGCATGAGCAATGAAAAACTGTTTTTT
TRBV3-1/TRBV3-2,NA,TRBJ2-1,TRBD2,CASSLGLAANEQFF,TGTGCCAGCAGCTTGGGACTAGCCGCCAATGAGCAGTTCTTC
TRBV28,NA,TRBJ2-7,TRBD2,CASSLHRGGNSYEQYF,TGTGCCAGCAGTTTGCATCGGGGGGGGAACTCCTACGAGCAGTACTTC
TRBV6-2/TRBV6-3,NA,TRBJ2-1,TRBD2,CASSYGLAGDQGEQFF,TGTGCCAGCAGTTACGGACTAGCGGGGGACCAGGGGGAGCAGTTCTTC
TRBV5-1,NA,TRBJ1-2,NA,CASSLLGADGYTF,TGCGCCAGCAGCCTGTTGGGGGCTGACGGCTACACCTTC
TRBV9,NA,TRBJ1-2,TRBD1,CASSEPGQGLRSGYTF,TGTGCCAGCAGCGAACCGGGACAGGGGTTACGGAGTGGCTACACCTTC
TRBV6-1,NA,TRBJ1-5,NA,CASSEAEGKHQPQHF,TGTGCCAGCAGTGAAGCGGAGGGGAAACATCAGCCCCAGCATTTT
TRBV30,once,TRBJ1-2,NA,CAWKVPGASYGYTF,TGTGCCTGGAAGGTACCGGGAGCAAGCTATGGCTACACCTTC
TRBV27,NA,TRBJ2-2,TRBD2,CASTVGLAGGLANTGELFF,TGTGCCAGCACCGTGGGACTAGCGGGGGGCCTAGCGAACACCGGGGAGCTGTTTTTT
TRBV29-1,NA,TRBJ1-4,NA,CSVETGQGEKLFF,TGCAGCGTTGAAACCGGGCAGGGGGAAAAACTGTTTTTT
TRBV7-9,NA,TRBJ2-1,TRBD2,CASSSSGGALF,TGTGCCAGCAGCTCTAGCGGGGGGGCGCTCTTC
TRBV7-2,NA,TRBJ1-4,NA,CASSTDMGEKLFF,TGTGCCAGCAGCACGGACATGGGAGAAAAACTGTTTTTT
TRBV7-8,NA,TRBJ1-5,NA,CASSFTLDSNQPQHF,TGTGCCAGCAGCTTCACACTAGATAGCAATCAGCCCCAGCATTTT